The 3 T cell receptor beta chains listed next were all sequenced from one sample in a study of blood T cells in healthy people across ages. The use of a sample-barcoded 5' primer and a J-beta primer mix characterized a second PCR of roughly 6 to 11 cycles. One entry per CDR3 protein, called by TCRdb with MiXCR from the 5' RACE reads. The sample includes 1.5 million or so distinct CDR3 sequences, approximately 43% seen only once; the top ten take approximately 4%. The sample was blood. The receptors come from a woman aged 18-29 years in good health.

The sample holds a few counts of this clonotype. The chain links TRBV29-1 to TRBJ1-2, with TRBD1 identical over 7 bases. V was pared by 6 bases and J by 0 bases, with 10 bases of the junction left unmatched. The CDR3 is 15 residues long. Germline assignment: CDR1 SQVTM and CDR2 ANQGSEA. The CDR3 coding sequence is TGCAGCGTAGCTGACAGGGCTACACCTAACTATGGCTACACCTTC. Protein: CSVADRATPNYGYTF.

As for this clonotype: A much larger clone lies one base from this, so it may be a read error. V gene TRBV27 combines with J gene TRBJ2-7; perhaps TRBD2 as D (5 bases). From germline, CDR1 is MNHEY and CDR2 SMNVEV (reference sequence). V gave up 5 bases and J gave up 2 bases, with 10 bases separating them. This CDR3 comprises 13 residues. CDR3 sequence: CASSAGIPYEQYF. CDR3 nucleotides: TGTGCCAGCAGTGCCGGGATCCCCTACGAGCAGTACTTC.

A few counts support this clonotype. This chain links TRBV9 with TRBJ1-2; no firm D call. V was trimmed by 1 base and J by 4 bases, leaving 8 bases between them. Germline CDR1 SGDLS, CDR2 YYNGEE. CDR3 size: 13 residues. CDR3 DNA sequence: TGTGCCAGCAGCGTATGGTTGGGCTATGGCTACACCTTC. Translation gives CASSVWLGYGYTF.